These 29 T cell receptor beta chains originate from one sample sequenced in a study of blood T cell repertoires in COVID-19. The table came from immunoSEQ multiplex PCR; TCRdb's copy has only in-frame clones and leaves some out. Of over 60,000 clones listed, 65% to 90% are singletons. Sample: peripheral blood. Receptor source: a man in his forties or fifties with acute or convalescent COVID-19.

This clone was counted once. The genes are TRBV12-3 or TRBV12-4 and TRBJ1-2; D not certain. V dropped 3 bases and J dropped 3 bases, with 5 bases sitting between them. The CDR3 sequence is 12 residues long. This CDR3 reads CASSLSDYGYTF. In nucleotides, the CDR3 is TGTGCCAGCAGTTTGTCCGACTATGGCTACACCTTC.

In nucleotides, the CDR3 is TGTGCCAGCAGCTTGGATAAAGGACAGTATAGCAATCAGCCCCAGCATTTT. Residues: CASSLDKGQYSNQPQHF. This sequence joins TRBV5-8 and TRBJ1-5; TRBD1 might be the D (6 bases). Deletions cut 0 bases from V and 0 bases from J, with 13 bases between. The germline CDR1 and CDR2 sequences are SGHTS and YDEGEE. The CDR3 length is 17 residues.

The chain links TRBV18 to TRBJ1-1, with TRBD1 matching over 10 bases. Trimming removed 3 bases from V and 3 bases from J; junction bases left unmatched: 13. Germline CDR1 is KGHSH and CDR2 is LQKENI. This CDR3 region has 18 residues. The CDR3 bases are TGTGCCAGCTCACCGCGAACCTCTAAGACAGGGGGCGACACTGAAGCTTTCTTT. The encoded protein is CASSPRTSKTGGDTEAFF.

The chain is built from TRBV5-5 and TRBJ2-5; maybe TRBD2 (6 bases). With 1 base removed from V and 5 bases from J, the gap between germline ends came to 27 bases. The CDR3 consists of 19 residues. In germline, CDR1 is SGHKS, CDR2 YYEKEE (reference sequence). The DNA of the CDR3 is TGTGCCAGCAGCTTGTTTCGATCGCGCGGTAGCGGAGAGCGGGAGACCCAGTACTTC. Translating it yields CASSLFRSRGSGERETQYF.

This clone has only one observation. This chain uses TRBV5-4 with TRBJ2-3, with a weak D call TRBD2 (7 bases). The V gene lost 4 bases and the J gene lost 0 bases, with 18 bases spanning the gap. Germline V lookup: CDR1 SGHNT, CDR2 YYREEE (reference sequence). CDR3 length: 17 amino acids. The CDR3 loop is CASSPRSAGASTDTQYF. In DNA, the CDR3 is TGTGCCAGCAGCCCCCGCAGCGCGGGGGCCAGCACAGATACGCAGTATTTT. The full variable domain, rest sourced from reference TRBV5-4 and TRBJ2-3, is ETGVTQSPTHLIKTRGQQVTLRCSSQSGHNTVSWYQQALGQGPQFIFQYYREEENGRGNFPPRFSGLQFPNYSSELNVNALELDDSALYLCASSPRSAGASTDTQYFGPGTRLTVL.

This clone was observed a single time. The rearrangement links TRBV28 to TRBJ1-1, with a possible D match to TRBD1 (6 bases). Looked up from germline, CDR1 is MDHEN and CDR2 is SYDVKM. The CDR3 covers 13 residues. Trimming took 7 bases from V and 6 from J, leaving 15 bases between them. The CDR3 spells CASKQGYGPEAFF. CDR3 bases: TGTGCCAGCAAACAGGGATACGGTCCTGAAGCTTTCTTT.

The rearrangement links TRBV30 to TRBJ1-2; no definite D call. CDR1 is GTSNPN, CDR2 SVGIG, per germline (reference sequence). The CDR3 extends over 14 amino acids. V shed 0 bases and J shed 0 bases, with 8 bases lying between them. CDR3 DNA: TGTGCCTGGAGTGTACCGGGGTCTAACTATGGCTACACCTTC. Amino acids: CAWSVPGSNYGYTF.

This rearrangement joins TRBV3-1 (or the pseudogene TRBV3-2) to TRBJ1-1, with TRBD1 identical over 8 bases. Germline CDR1 LGHDT, CDR2 YNNKEL (reference sequence). The J segment lost 3 bases and the V segment lost 6 bases, leaving 9 bases of the junction unmatched. This CDR3 has 15 residues. In DNA, the CDR3 is TGTGCCAGCAGGAGGAACAGGGGGTGGGACACTGAAGCTTTCTTT. This encodes CASRRNRGWDTEAFF.

The chain joins TRBV5-8 to TRBJ1-5, with TRBD1 matching over 8 bases. Trimming cost V 3 bases and J 6 bases; bases outside gene matches: 11. Germline CDR1 reads SGHTS; CDR2 reads YDEGEE. CDR3 length: 16 amino acids. The CDR3 region has the DNA TGTGCCAGCAGCTGGCAGACAGGGGCGGGTCGTCAGCCCCAGCATTTT. Residues: CASSWQTGAGRQPQHF.

This chain uses TRBV19 with TRBJ1-2; D is unresolved. Germline V CDR1 and CDR2: LNHDA, SQIVND (reference sequence). With 5 bases removed from V and 8 bases from J, the gap between germline ends came to 15 bases. This CDR3 is 13 amino acids long. This CDR3 is CASSPLGVQGYTF. Written as DNA, the CDR3 is TGTGCCAGTAGTCCCCTCGGGGTTCAAGGCTACACCTTC. Using reference TRBV19 and TRBJ1-2 for the parts outside the CDR3, the full variable domain is DGGITQSPKYLFRKEGQNVTLSCEQNLNHDAMYWYRQDPGQGLRLIYYSQIVNDFQKGDIAEGYSVSREKKESFPLTVTSAQKNPTAFYLCASSPLGVQGYTFGSGTRLTVV.

The chain couples TRBV6-1 to TRBJ1-5; possibly TRBD1 for D (5 bases). CDR1 MNHNS and CDR2 SASEGT come from the germline V gene. The CDR3 covers 14 residues. Trimming removed 3 bases at V and 5 bases at J, with 11 bases between. As DNA, the CDR3 is TGTGCCAGCAGTGAGGGGGGGGTGTATCAGCCCCAGCATTTT. Protein product: CASSEGGVYQPQHF.

This clone has only one observation. The rearrangement uses TRBV7-2 and TRBJ2-3; D gene uncertain. The CDR3 has 13 amino acids. From germline, CDR1 is SGHTA and CDR2 FQGNSA. Trimming removed 7 bases from V and 4 bases from J, with 12 bases in between. The CDR3 nucleotides read TGTGCCAGCACCCTCGGCGGTCCAGATACGCAGTATTTT. This encodes CASTLGGPDTQYF.

The chain couples TRBV4-2 to TRBJ2-3; D call uncertain. V gave up 0 bases and J gave up 2 bases, with 6 bases separating them. Germline V CDR1 and CDR2: LGHNA, YNFKEQ. The CDR3 has 14 amino acids. The chain's CDR3 is CASSQDSHTDTQYF. The CDR3 bases are TGTGCCAGCAGCCAAGATAGTCACACAGATACGCAGTATTTT.

V usage is TRBV5-6 and J usage is TRBJ1-2; 10 positions match TRBD1. There are 14 residues in the CDR3. The trim removed 5 bases at V and 8 bases at J, leaving 9 bases unmatched. Germline V gene lookup returns CDR1 SGHDT and CDR2 YYEEEE. CDR3 residues: CASRDRGRLGGYTF. The CDR3, as DNA: TGTGCCAGCAGAGACAGGGGGCGCCTTGGAGGCTACACCTTC.

This CDR3 is CASGSLRGANEKLFF. In DNA, the CDR3 is TGTGCCAGCGGTTCCCTCCGGGGTGCTAATGAAAAACTGTTTTTT. J is TRBJ1-4 and V is TRBV7-9, with no clear D. The ends were cut back, 8 bases at V and 3 bases at J, with 16 bases in the middle. The germline gives CDR1 SEHNR, CDR2 FQNEAQ (reference sequence). The CDR3 is 15 residues long.

V and J are TRBV18 and TRBJ2-5; D unresolved. The V gene's germline CDR1 is KGHSH and CDR2 LQKENI. The CDR3 covers 14 residues. Trimming took 0 bases from V and 1 from J, leaving 6 bases between them. CDR3 sequence reads: CASSPPQIQETQYF. DNA for the CDR3: TGTGCCAGCTCACCACCACAGATCCAAGAGACCCAGTACTTC. The variable domain in full, completed from reference TRBV18 and TRBJ2-5, reads NAGVMQNPRHLVRRRGQEARLRCSPMKGHSHVYWYRQLPEEGLKFMVYLQKENIIDESGMPKERFSAEFPKEGPSILRIQQVVRGDSAAYFCASSPPQIQETQYFGPGTRLLVL.

This chain uses TRBV27 with TRBJ1-1; D is unclear. The germline V gene has CDR1 MNHEY and CDR2 SMNVEV (reference sequence). V lost 3 bases to trimming and J lost 0 bases, with 8 bases between them. The CDR3 is 14 residues long. CDR3 loop: CASSLRIMNTEAFF. DNA for the CDR3: TGTGCCAGCAGTTTGCGCATTATGAACACTGAAGCTTTCTTT.

The chain joins TRBV9 to TRBJ1-4; D not certain. The V end lost 3 bases, the J end lost 8 bases, and 14 bases lay between the germline ends. Germline CDR1 is SGDLS and CDR2 is YYNGEE. The CDR3 is 14 residues long. CDR3 nucleotide sequence: TGTGCCAGCAGCGCCTCTCAGGCGGGCGAAAAACTGTTTTTT. It encodes CASSASQAGEKLFF.

The genes are TRBV2 and TRBJ2-2, with 13 nucleotides matching TRBD2. V shed 6 bases, J shed 7 bases, and the junction held 5 bases outside the gene matches. Germline values: CDR1 SNHLY, CDR2 FYNNEI. CDR3 size: 15 residues. Written as DNA, the CDR3 is TGTGCCAGCAGCGGGACTAGCGGGGACCTCGGGGAGCTGTTTTTT. It codes for CASSGTSGDLGELFF.

CDR3 sequence reads: CAWKGVRGGYEQYF. The CDR3 DNA follows: TGTGCCTGGAAAGGGGTTCGAGGGGGCTACGAGCAGTACTTC. V usage is TRBV30 and J usage is TRBJ2-7; D might be TRBD1 (6 bases). V was shortened by 4 bases and J by 3 bases, with 16 bases between the two germline ends. The germline CDR1 and CDR2 sequences are GTSNPN and SVGIG (reference sequence). The CDR3 is 14 amino acids.

The chain combines TRBV6-5 with TRBJ1-2; the match to TRBD1 covers 7 bases. Trimming at V came to 6 bases and at J to 0 bases, leaving 7 bases not matched to a gene. Germline V gives CDR1 MNHEY, CDR2 SVGAGI. CDR3 length equals 15 residues. The CDR3 nucleotides are TGTGCCAGCAGAACTGGGGACAGCGCTAACTATGGCTACACCTTC. It yields the protein CASRTGDSANYGYTF.

The rearrangement links TRBV29-1 to TRBJ1-1, with 7 bases matching TRBD1. CDR3 size: 13 residues. Germline CDR1 SQVTM, CDR2 ANQGSEA. Losses at the gene ends were 6 bases for V and 5 bases for J; bases not matched to a gene: 9. This chain's CDR3 is CSVGAGGWTEAFF. The CDR3 DNA follows: TGCAGCGTCGGCGCAGGGGGATGGACTGAAGCTTTCTTT. Together with reference TRBV29-1 and TRBJ1-1, the CDR3 gives the full variable domain: SAVISQKPSRDICQRGTSLTIQCQVDSQVTMMFWYRQQPGQSLTLIATANQGSEATYESGFVIDKFPISRPNLTFSTLTVSNMSPEDSSIYLCSVGAGGWTEAFFGQGTRLTVV.

A single count supports this clone. The V call is TRBV3-1 (or the pseudogene TRBV3-2), the J call TRBJ2-3, with 7 bases matching TRBD2. Germline values: CDR1 LGHDT, CDR2 YNNKEL (reference sequence). This CDR3 contains 15 residues. V dropped 1 base and J dropped 6; count of bases not matched to a gene: 7. CDR3: CASSQGGSGFDTQYF. DNA of the CDR3: TGTGCCAGCAGCCAAGGTGGTAGCGGGTTCGATACGCAGTATTTT.

The chain is built from TRBV11-2 and TRBJ2-7; 11 bases are a match to TRBD2. CDR3 length equals 15 residues. CDR1 and CDR2 (germline): SGHAT, FQNNGV. With V trimmed by 3 bases and J by 0 bases, 1 base remained unmatched. DNA for the CDR3: TGTGCCAGCAGCTTTAGCGGGGGGGCCTCCTACGAGCAGTACTTC. This codes for CASSFSGGASYEQYF.

In DNA form, the CDR3 reads TGTGCCAGCAGCCAAATGGGGGGCTATGGCTACACCTTC. It codes for CASSQMGGYGYTF. This chain connects TRBV3-1 (or the pseudogene TRBV3-2) to TRBJ1-2; TRBD1 is a possible D gene (5 bases). CDR1 and CDR2 (germline): LGHDT, YNNKEL (reference sequence). The length of the CDR3 is 13 residues. V was cut by 2 bases and J by 4 bases, with 8 bases left in between.

The rearrangement links TRBV7-3 to TRBJ2-5; D is possibly TRBD2 (5 bases). V was pared by 4 bases and J by 5 bases, with 17 bases between. CDR3 length equals 15 residues. In germline, CDR1 is SGHTA, CDR2 FQGTGA. The CDR3: CASSSSGTPVETQYF. The CDR3, as DNA: TGTGCCAGCAGCTCCAGCGGCACGCCCGTGGAGACCCAGTACTTC.

The genes are TRBV24-1 and TRBJ2-1; tentatively, D is TRBD2 (6 bases). The germline V and J ends were trimmed by 5 bases and 7 bases, with 8 bases remaining between them. The germline CDR1 and CDR2 sequences are KGHDR and SFDVKD. This CDR3 region has 12 residues. The CDR3 sequence: CATSGRGNEQFF. The DNA for the CDR3 is TGTGCCACCAGTGGCCGGGGGAATGAGCAGTTCTTC.

The DNA of the CDR3 is TGTGCCAGCAGCCCAGAGCCCACTCCGCGGTATGGCTACACCTTC. This encodes CASSPEPTPRYGYTF. The genes are TRBV14 and TRBJ1-2; D remains ambiguous. Germline V lookup: CDR1 SGHDN, CDR2 FVKESK. The V end was cut by 4 bases, the J end by 5 bases, with 17 bases between. This CDR3 spans 15 amino acids.

J is TRBJ2-3 and V is TRBV29-1; D remains ambiguous. V was clipped by 4 bases and J by 0 bases, with 8 bases between them. The CDR3 has 13 amino acids. Germline V gives CDR1 SQVTM, CDR2 ANQGSEA. The CDR3 DNA sequence: TGCAGCGTTGTGGCGGCTAGCACAGATACGCAGTATTTT. It translates to CSVVAASTDTQYF.